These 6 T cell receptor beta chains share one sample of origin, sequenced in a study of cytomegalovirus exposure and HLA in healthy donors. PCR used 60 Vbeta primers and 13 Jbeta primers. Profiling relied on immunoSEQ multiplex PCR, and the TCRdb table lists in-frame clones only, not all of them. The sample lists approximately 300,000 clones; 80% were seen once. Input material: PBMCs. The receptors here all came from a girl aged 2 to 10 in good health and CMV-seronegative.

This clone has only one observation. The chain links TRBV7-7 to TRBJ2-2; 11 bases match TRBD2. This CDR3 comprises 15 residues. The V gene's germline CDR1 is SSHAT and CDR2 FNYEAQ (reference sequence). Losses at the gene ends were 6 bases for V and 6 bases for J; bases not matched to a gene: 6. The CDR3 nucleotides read TGTGCCAGCAGACGACTAGCGGGATTGGCCGGGGAGCTGTTTTTT. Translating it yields CASRRLAGLAGELFF.

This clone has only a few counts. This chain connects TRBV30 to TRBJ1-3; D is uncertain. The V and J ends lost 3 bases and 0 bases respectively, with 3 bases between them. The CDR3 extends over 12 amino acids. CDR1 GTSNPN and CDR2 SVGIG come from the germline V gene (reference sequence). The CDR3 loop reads CAWRASGNTIYF. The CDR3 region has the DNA TGTGCCTGGAGGGCCTCTGGAAACACCATATATTTT. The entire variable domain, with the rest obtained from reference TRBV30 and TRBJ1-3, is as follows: SQTIHQWPATLVQPVGSPLSLECTVEGTSNPNLYWYRQAAGRGLQLLFYSVGIGQISSEVPQNLSASRPQDRQFILSSKKLLLSDSGFYLCAWRASGNTIYFGEGSWLTVV.

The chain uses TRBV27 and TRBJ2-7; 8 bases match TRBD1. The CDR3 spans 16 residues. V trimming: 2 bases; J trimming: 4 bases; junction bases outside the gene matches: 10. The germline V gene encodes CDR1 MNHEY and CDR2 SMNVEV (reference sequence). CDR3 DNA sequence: TGTGCCAGCAGTTTACAGGCGGACAGGGTTGGGTACGAGCAGTACTTC. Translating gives CASSLQADRVGYEQYF.

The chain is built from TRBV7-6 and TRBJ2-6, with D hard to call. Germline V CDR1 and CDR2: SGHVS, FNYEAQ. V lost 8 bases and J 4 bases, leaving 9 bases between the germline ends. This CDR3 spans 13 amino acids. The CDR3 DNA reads TGTGCCAGCGGTCTAGGAGGGGCCAACGTCCTGACTTTC. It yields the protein CASGLGGANVLTF.

The CDR3 DNA reads TGCGCCAGCAGTGAGCAGGCAATTGAAGCTTTCTTT. The encoded protein is CASSEQAIEAFF. The V gene is TRBV10-2, the J gene TRBJ1-1, with D unclear. CDR1 WSHSY and CDR2 SAAADI come from the germline V gene. Trimming removed 2 bases at V and 7 bases at J, with 8 bases between. CDR3 length: 12 amino acids.

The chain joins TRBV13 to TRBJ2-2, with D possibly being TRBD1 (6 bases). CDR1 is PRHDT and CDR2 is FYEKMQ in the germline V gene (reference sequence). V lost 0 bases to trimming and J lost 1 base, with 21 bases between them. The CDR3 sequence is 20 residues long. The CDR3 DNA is TGTGCCAGCAGCTTAGGACAGGGCAACGCAGATGCTATGAACACCGGGGAGCTGTTTTTT. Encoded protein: CASSLGQGNADAMNTGELFF.